Listed below are T cell receptor beta chains from one sample, sequenced in a study of cytomegalovirus exposure and HLA in healthy donors. Here immunoSEQ multiplex PCR was the method, and the copy in TCRdb shows in-frame clones only, minus some. The sample shows 200,000 to 250,000 clones, about 89% of them seen only once. The sequenced sample consisted of PBMCs. The receptors were gathered from a woman aged 18-30 years in good health and CMV-seronegative. The CDR3 runs from the conserved cysteine through the conserved F or W. D genes are given only for firm matches. Size is stated for part of the rows, as once, few or many counts, or as a class when the clone is expanded.

- | TRBJ2-3 | few | TRBV30 | TGTGCCTGGAAGAGAAGTCCCCTCGCAGATACGCAGTATTTT | CAWKRSPLADTQYF
- | TRBJ1-1 | - | TRBV2 | TGTGCCAGCAGTGGAGTGTTTGGCACTGAAGCTTTCTTT | CASSGVFGTEAFF
TRBD1 | TRBJ1-2 | once | TRBV5-4 | TGTGCCAGCAGCCAGGGACAGATCAACTATGGCTACACCTTC | CASSQGQINYGYTF
TRBD1 | TRBJ1-2 | - | TRBV7-9 | TGTGCCAGCAGTTCTGACAGGGACTATGGCTACACCTTC | CASSSDRDYGYTF
- | TRBJ1-6 | - | TRBV18 | TGTGCCAGCTCACCCACTCCGATTAATTCACCCCTCCACTTT | CASSPTPINSPLHF
- | TRBJ1-2 | once | TRBV28 | TGTGCCAGCAGTCCCGGGAGCAGAAACTATGGCTACACCTTC | CASSPGSRNYGYTF
TRBD2 | TRBJ2-1 | - | TRBV7-9 | TGTGCCAGCAGCCCTACTAGCGGGGGGGCGAATGAGCAGTTCTTC | CASSPTSGGANEQFF
- | TRBJ2-7 | once | TRBV28 | TGTGCCACCAAGAGGGCAGGGAGGAGCAACGAGCAGTACTTC | CATKRAGRSNEQYF
TRBD2 | TRBJ2-1 | - | TRBV4-2 | TGTGCCAGCAGCCAGGCTAGCGGGGGGCCGGAAAGCTCCTACAATGAGCAGTTCTTC | CASSQASGGPESSYNEQFF
TRBD1 | TRBJ2-1 | - | TRBV11-1 | TGTGCCAGCAGCATCCCACAGGGGCGGAATGAGCAGTTCTTC | CASSIPQGRNEQFF
TRBD1 | TRBJ2-5 | - | TRBV10-1 | TGCGCCAACCCAGGGACAGGGTACTTC | CANPGTGYF
TRBD1 | TRBJ2-1 | - | TRBV19 | TGTGCCAGTTTCGATCGACAGGGGGAGAGCAATGAGCAGTTCTTC | CASFDRQGESNEQFF
TRBD1 | TRBJ2-3 | - | TRBV18 | TGTGCCAGCTCACCACTGGGGCAGGGGGCTTCGGTTCCCTTT | CASSPLGQGASVPF
TRBD2 | TRBJ2-1 | - | TRBV4-3 | TGCGCCAGCAGCCAACTAGGACTAGCGGGACCGATCGGCGAGCAGTTCTTC | CASSQLGLAGPIGEQFF
- | TRBJ1-2 | - | TRBV18 | TGTGCCAGCTCACCTGGCGGCCCCTATGGCTACACCTTC | CASSPGGPYGYTF
TRBD2 | TRBJ2-1 | - | TRBV6-4 | TGTGCCACCCAGACTAGCTTTGAGCACAATGAGCAGTTCTTC | CATQTSFEHNEQFF
- | TRBJ1-1 | - | TRBV5-1 | TGCGCCAGCAGCTCGGTCAGGATGAACACTGAAGCTTTCTTT | CASSSVRMNTEAFF
TRBD2 | TRBJ2-1 | - | TRBV19 | TGTGCCAGTGGGACCGGGGGGTACAATGAGCAGTTCTTC | CASGTGGYNEQFF
TRBD2 | TRBJ2-7 | - | TRBV5-4 | TGTGCCAGCATGCTGGTACCGGGACTAGCGACGGGGGAGCAGTACTTC | CASMLVPGLATGEQYF
TRBD2 | TRBJ2-7 | - | TRBV5-1 | TGCGCCAGCAGCTTGCTAAGCGGGAGCCGTTACGAGCAGTACTTC | CASSLLSGSRYEQYF
- | TRBJ2-3 | - | TRBV29-1 | TGCAGCGTTGCAGGGATCAGCTCGGATACGCAGTATTTT | CSVAGISSDTQYF
- | TRBJ1-2 | - | TRBV4-2 | TGTGCCAGCAGCCCGCGACAGACAACTACTAACTATGGCTACACCTTC | CASSPRQTTTNYGYTF
- | TRBJ2-7 | - | TRBV20-1 | TGCAGTGCTAGGAGAGGGATCGAGCAGTACTTC | CSARRGIEQYF
- | TRBJ2-7 | once | TRBV7-2 | TGTGCCCCAGTCAGGGGAGATCTATACGAGCAGTACTTC | CAPVRGDLYEQYF
- | TRBJ1-6 | - | TRBV27 | TGTGCCAGCAGTTTGTACACGGGACAAAACTCCTATAATTCACCCCTCCACTTT | CASSLYTGQNSYNSPLHF
TRBD2 | TRBJ2-2 | - | TRBV7-9 | TGTGCCAGCAGCCATTCCGGGACTATAATCACCGGGGAGCTGTTTTTT | CASSHSGTIITGELFF
- | TRBJ2-2 | - | TRBV27 | TGTGCCAGCAGAGAATACGGGACAACGAACACCGGGGAGCTGTTTTTT | CASREYGTTNTGELFF
- | TRBJ2-7 | few | TRBV6-6 | TGTGCCAGCACACCACAGCCCTCCTACGAGCAGTACTTC | CASTPQPSYEQYF
TRBD2 | TRBJ2-7 | - | TRBV6-1 | TGTGCCAGCGGCACTAGCGGGAGGTCCTACGAGCAGTACTTC | CASGTSGRSYEQYF
TRBD2 | TRBJ2-3 | - | TRBV7-9 | TGTGCCAGCAGCTTAGAGATCGCGGGAGTTGCAGATACGCAGTATTTT | CASSLEIAGVADTQYF
TRBD2 | TRBJ2-7 | few | TRBV7-8 | TGTGCCAGCAGCCGAGCGGGGGGGTACGAGCAGTACTTC | CASSRAGGYEQYF
TRBD1 | TRBJ2-7 | - | TRBV7-9 | TGTGCCAGCAGCTTATCCGGGCAGGGGGTGTCCAGCTCCTACGAGCAGTACTTC | CASSLSGQGVSSSYEQYF
- | TRBJ2-7 | - | TRBV5-1 | TGCGCCAGCAGCTTGGACACCTTGGACGAGCAGTACTTC | CASSLDTLDEQYF
TRBD1 | TRBJ1-5 | - | TRBV4-3 | TGCGCCAGCAGCCAAGATCGACAGGGAACTCAGCCCCAGCATTTT | CASSQDRQGTQPQHF
- | TRBJ2-7 | - | TRBV5-1 | TGCGCCAGCAGCTTGGCCGGGTATAGTAAGCAGTACTTC | CASSLAGYSKQYF
- | TRBJ1-5 | - | TRBV19 | TGTGCCAGTAGTAGGTTGGCCGATCAGCCCCAGCATTTT | CASSRLADQPQHF
TRBD1 | TRBJ1-1 | - | TRBV5-6 | TGTGCCAGCAATTTCTGGACAGGAACAAACACTGAAGCTTTCTTT | CASNFWTGTNTEAFF
TRBD1 | TRBJ1-1 | - | TRBV2 | TGTGCCAGCTCCGGACAGGCCAGGAGCACTGAAGCTTTCTTT | CASSGQARSTEAFF
TRBD1 | TRBJ2-7 | - | TRBV7-2 | TGTGCCAGCAGCAACCGGGACAGGGCTACCTACGAGCAGTACTTC | CASSNRDRATYEQYF
- | TRBJ2-1 | - | TRBV5-1 | TGCGCCAGCAGCTTCCGGGAGAACACCTACAATGAGCAGTTCTTC | CASSFRENTYNEQFF